This T cell receptor (beta chain) was recovered during a study of blood T cell repertoires in COVID-19. Overall study: Acute and convalescent COVID-19 samples came from the United States, Italy and Spain. Nucleic acid was either cDNA or gDNA, and it came from T cells, B-cell-depleted T cells, or PBMCs.

The CDR3 contains 15 residues. CDR1 is ENHRY and CDR2 is SYGVKD in the germline V gene. V lost 5 bases, J lost 7 bases, and 18 bases lay in between. In the authors' workflow: Nucleated cell counts were estimated from reference gene primer amplification. Some clones are missing from TCRdb's copy, which holds only in-frame ones; the method was immunoSEQ multiplex PCR. V, J and clone size are taken as reported in that table, and D and trimming were inferred from the DNA itself. The repertoire has more than 70,000 clones, roughly nine tenths of them found once; the top ten carry under 10%. V is TRBV10-3 and J is TRBJ2-1; TRBD1 might be the D (5 bases). The sample taken for sequencing was peripheral blood. The clonotype was recovered from a man aged 45-60 years with acute or convalescent COVID-19. The CDR3 loop is CAISNGPRDGNEQFF. The CDR3 region has the DNA TGTGCCATCAGTAATGGGCCCAGGGATGGGAATGAGCAGTTCTTC.